This TCR beta chain was profiled in a study of OX40 agonist ivuxolimab in advanced cancers. Turning to this clone: The target antigen is unknown.

Germline lookup yields CDR1 SGHRS and CDR2 YFSETQ. V gave up 4 bases and J gave up 5 bases; unmatched junction bases: 7. This CDR3 spans 14 amino acids. Regarding the study as a whole: In the 0.1-3.0 mg/kg groups, partial responders showed among the lowest expansion. At 0.1 to 3.0 mg/kg and by week 6, CD4+ and CD8+ T cells in the blood had expanded clonally.

TCRdb keeps only in-frame clones here, not all; method: immunoSEQ multiplex PCR. The repertoire consists of tens of thousands of clones, with roughly nine tenths occurring once and the leading ten covering around 1.1%. Source: CD4+ or CD8+ T cells sorted from blood, taken in a trial of the OX40 agonist ivuxolimab. This TCR was recovered from an adult with an advanced solid tumor such as melanoma, head and neck, liver or kidney cancer. The rearrangement uses TRBV5-1 and TRBJ2-7; 9 positions agree with TRBD1. CDR3 in DNA: TGCGCCAGCAGCCGACAGGGGGTGCGCCACGAGCAGTACTTC. Amino acids: CASSRQGVRHEQYF.